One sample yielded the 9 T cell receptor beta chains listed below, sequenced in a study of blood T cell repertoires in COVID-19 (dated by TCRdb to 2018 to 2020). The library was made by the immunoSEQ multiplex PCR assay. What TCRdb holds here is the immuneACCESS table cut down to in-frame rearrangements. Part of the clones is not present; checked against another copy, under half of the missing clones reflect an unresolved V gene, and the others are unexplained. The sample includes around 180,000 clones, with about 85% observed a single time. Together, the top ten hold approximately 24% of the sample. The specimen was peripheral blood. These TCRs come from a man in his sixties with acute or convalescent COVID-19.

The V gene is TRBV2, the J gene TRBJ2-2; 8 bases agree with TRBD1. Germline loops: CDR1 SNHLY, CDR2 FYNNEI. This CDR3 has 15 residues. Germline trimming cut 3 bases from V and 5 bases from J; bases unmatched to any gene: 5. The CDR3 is CASSDPRGQTGELFF. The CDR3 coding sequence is TGTGCCAGCAGTGACCCCAGGGGGCAAACCGGGGAGCTGTTTTTT.

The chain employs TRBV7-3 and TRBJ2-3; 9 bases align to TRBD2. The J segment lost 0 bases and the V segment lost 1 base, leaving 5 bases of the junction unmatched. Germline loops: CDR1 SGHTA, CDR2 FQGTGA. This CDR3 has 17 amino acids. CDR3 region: CASSLIGLALSTDTQYF. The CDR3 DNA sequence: TGTGCCAGCAGCTTAATAGGACTAGCGCTGAGCACAGATACGCAGTATTTT.

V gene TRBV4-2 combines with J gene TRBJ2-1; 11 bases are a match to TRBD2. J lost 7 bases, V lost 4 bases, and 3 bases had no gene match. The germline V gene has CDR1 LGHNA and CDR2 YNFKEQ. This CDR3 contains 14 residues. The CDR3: CASSPGLADNEQFF. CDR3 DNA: TGTGCCAGCAGCCCGGGACTAGCGGATAATGAGCAGTTCTTC.

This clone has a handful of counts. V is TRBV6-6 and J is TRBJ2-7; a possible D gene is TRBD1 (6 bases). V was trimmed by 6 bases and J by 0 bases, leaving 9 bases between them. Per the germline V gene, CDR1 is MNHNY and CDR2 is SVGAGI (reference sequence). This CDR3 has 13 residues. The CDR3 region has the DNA TGTGCCAGCAGCCGGGACACCTCCTACGAGCAGTACGTC. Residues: CASSRDTSYEQYV.

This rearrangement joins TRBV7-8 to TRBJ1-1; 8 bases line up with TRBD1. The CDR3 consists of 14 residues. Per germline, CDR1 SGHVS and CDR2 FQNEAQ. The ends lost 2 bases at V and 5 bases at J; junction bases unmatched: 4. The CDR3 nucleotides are TGTGCCAGCAGCTTAACAGGGGGAGAAACTGAAGCTTTCTTT. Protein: CASSLTGGETEAFF. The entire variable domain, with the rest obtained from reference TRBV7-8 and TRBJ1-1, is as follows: GAGVSQSPRYKVAKRGQDVALRCDPISGHVSLFWYQQALGQGPEFLTYFQNEAQLDKSGLPSDRFFAERPEGSVSTLKIQRTQQEDSAVYLCASSLTGGETEAFFGQGTRLTVV.

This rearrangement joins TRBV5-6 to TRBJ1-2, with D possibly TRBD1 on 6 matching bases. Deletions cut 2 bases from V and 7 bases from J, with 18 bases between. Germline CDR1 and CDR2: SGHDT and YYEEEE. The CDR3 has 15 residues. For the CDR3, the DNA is TGTGCCAGCAGCTTAAGCGGCGGGGGCGCGGGTGGCTACACCTTC. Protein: CASSLSGGGAGGYTF.

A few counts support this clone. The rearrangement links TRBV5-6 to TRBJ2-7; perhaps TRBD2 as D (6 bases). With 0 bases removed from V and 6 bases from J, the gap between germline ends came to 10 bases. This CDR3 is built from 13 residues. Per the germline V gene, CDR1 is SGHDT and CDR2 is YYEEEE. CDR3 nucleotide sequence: TGTGCCAGCAGCTTGGGGCGGGGTAGCGAGCAGTACGTC. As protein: CASSLGRGSEQYV.

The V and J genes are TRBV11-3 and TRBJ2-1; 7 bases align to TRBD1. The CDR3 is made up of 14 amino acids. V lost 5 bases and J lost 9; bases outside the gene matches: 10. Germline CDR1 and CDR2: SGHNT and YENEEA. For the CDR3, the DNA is TGTGCCAGCAGCGCAGGACAGGAAGGCAGTGAGCAGTTCTTC. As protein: CASSAGQEGSEQFF.

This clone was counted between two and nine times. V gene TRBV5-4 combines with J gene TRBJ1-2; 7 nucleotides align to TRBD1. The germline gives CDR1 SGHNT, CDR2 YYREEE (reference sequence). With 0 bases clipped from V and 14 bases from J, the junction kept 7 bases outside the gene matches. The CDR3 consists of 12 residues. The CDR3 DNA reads TGTGCCAGCAGCTTGGACAGGGGCGCGAAGACCTTC. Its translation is CASSLDRGAKTF. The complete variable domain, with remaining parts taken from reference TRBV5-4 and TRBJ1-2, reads ETGVTQSPTHLIKTRGQQVTLRCSSQSGHNTVSWYQQALGQGPQFIFQYYREEENGRGNFPPRFSGLQFPNYSSELNVNALELDDSALYLCASSLDRGAKTFGSGTRLTVV.